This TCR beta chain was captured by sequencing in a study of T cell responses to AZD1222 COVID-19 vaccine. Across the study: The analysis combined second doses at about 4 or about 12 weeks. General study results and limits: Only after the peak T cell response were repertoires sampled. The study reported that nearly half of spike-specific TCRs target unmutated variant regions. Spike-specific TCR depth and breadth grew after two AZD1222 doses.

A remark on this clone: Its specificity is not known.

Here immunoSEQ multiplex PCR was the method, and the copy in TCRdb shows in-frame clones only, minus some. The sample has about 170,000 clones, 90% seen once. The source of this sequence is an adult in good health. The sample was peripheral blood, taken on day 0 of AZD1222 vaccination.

The CDR3 loop reads CASSSRGGRDTQYF. The CDR3 nucleotides read TGTGCCAGCAGTTCAAGGGGGGGCAGGGATACGCAGTATTTT. The genes are TRBV6-5 and TRBJ2-3; tentatively, D is TRBD2 (7 bases). CDR1 and CDR2 (germline): MNHEY, SVGAGI. V lost 4 bases to trimming and J lost 6 bases, with 14 bases between them. This CDR3 comprises 14 residues.